The subject of this entry is one TCR beta chain. Its matching antigen is unknown. Clones were sequenced by immunoSEQ multiplex PCR, and TCRdb holds only the in-frame ones, with some missing. The sample shows around 140,000 clones, 85% to 90% of them seen only once. There are 15 residues in the CDR3. The V and J ends lost 5 bases and 8 bases, in that order; junction bases with no gene match: 5. Germline V CDR1 and CDR2: MNHEY, SVGEGT. The data are from a study of T cell responses to AZD1222 COVID-19 vaccine. Background on the study: Second-dose timings of about 4 or about 12 weeks were pooled. Findings of the study overall: Just a handful of AZD1222 recipients tested seropositive at baseline. Most donors were white British and more were female, and clonal diversity was possibly underestimated.

The sequencing used peripheral blood, collected on day 0 of AZD1222 vaccination. The TCR comes from an adult in good health. This rearrangement joins TRBV6-2 or TRBV6-3 to TRBJ2-1; 14 nucleotides match TRBD2. CDR3 DNA: TGTGCCAGCAGTGAGGGACTAGCGGGAGTATATGAGCAGTTCTTC. Translating it yields CASSEGLAGVYEQFF.